The 21 T cell receptor beta chains listed next were all sequenced from one sample in a study of cytomegalovirus exposure and HLA in healthy donors. The repertoire was sequenced with immunoSEQ multiplex PCR; TCRdb's copy has only in-frame clones and lacks some. Among 200,000 to 250,000 clones listed, roughly 91% were seen once. Sequenced material: PBMCs. These receptor sequences come from a woman between 18 and 29 years old in good health and CMV-seropositive.

The chain uses TRBV5-5 and TRBJ2-6; TRBD2 matches at 7 bases. V trimming: 1 base; J trimming: 1 base; junction bases outside the gene matches: 8. This CDR3 has 18 amino acids. CDR1 SGHKS and CDR2 YYEKEE come from the germline V gene (reference sequence). Written as DNA, the CDR3 is TGTGCCAGCAGCTTGCGCGCTAGCGGCAGTTCTGGGGCCAACGTCCTGACTTTC. As protein: CASSLRASGSSGANVLTF. The whole variable domain, filled in from reference TRBV5-5 and TRBJ2-6, reads DAGVTQSPTHLIKTRGQQVTLRCSPISGHKSVSWYQQVLGQGPQFIFQYYEKEERGRGNFPDRFSARQFPNYSSELNVNALLLGDSALYLCASSLRASGSSGANVLTFGAGSRLTVL.

V usage is TRBV27 and J usage is TRBJ1-3; maybe TRBD1 (6 bases). In germline, CDR1 is MNHEY, CDR2 SMNVEV (reference sequence). Trimming cost V 6 bases and J 2 bases, with 17 bases left between them. The CDR3 covers 16 residues. CDR3 sequence reads: CASRALQGLTGNTIYF. The CDR3 bases are TGTGCCAGCAGGGCCCTACAGGGTCTAACTGGAAACACCATATATTTT.

This clone was detected only a few times. V and J are TRBV9 and TRBJ2-7; D is unresolved. CDR1 is SGDLS and CDR2 is YYNGEE in the germline V gene. Trimming shortened V by 5 bases and J by 6 bases, and 15 bases separated the two germline ends. This CDR3 has 13 amino acids. The CDR3 coding sequence is TGTGCCAGCAGTGACTCCACCGCCAGCGAGCAGTACTTC. Translation: CASSDSTASEQYF.

J is TRBJ1-2 and V is TRBV5-1; 9 bases are shared with TRBD1. CDR1 SGHRS and CDR2 YFSETQ come from the germline V gene. The CDR3 covers 13 residues. V was pared by 0 bases and J by 6 bases, with 0 bases of the junction left unmatched. The CDR3 DNA is TGCGCCAGCAGCTTGGGACAGGGGGATGGCTACACCTTC. This codes for CASSLGQGDGYTF.

J is TRBJ1-3 and V is TRBV28, with a possible D match to TRBD1 (6 bases). Germline values: CDR1 MDHEN, CDR2 SYDVKM. V lost 3 bases and J lost 8, with 20 bases in between. This CDR3 is built from 16 residues. CDR3 residues: CASSFVPGQRVDTIYF. The CDR3 region has the DNA TGTGCCAGCAGTTTTGTCCCCGGACAGAGAGTAGACACCATATATTTT.

This clone has a handful of counts. The DNA for the CDR3 is TGTGCCAGCTCACCAGACAGGGCAAGGCAGCCCCAGCATTTT. Translating gives CASSPDRARQPQHF. The chain carries TRBV18 and TRBJ1-5; 7 positions match TRBD1. Germline assignment: CDR1 KGHSH and CDR2 LQKENI. Trimming took 2 bases from V and 7 from J; bases not matched to a gene: 5. The CDR3 is 14 amino acids.

The chain uses TRBV29-1 and TRBJ2-3; 7 bases line up with TRBD2. This CDR3 comprises 13 residues. V trimming: 6 bases; J trimming: 5 bases; junction bases outside the gene matches: 8. Germline assignment: CDR1 SQVTM and CDR2 ANQGSEA. CDR3 DNA sequence: TGCAGCGTGTCGACTAGCTCGAGAGATACGCAGTATTTT. Its translation: CSVSTSSRDTQYF.

This clone was counted once. The chain recombines TRBV28 with TRBJ1-2, with D unclear. This CDR3 comprises 19 residues. The germline V gene encodes CDR1 MDHEN and CDR2 SYDVKM. Trimming pared 1 base from V and 4 bases from J, leaving 25 bases between. The CDR3 region has the DNA TGTGCCAGCAGTTTATATCCGTTCTCGGTGGGGAGTAACTCCTATGGCTACACCTTC. Translation: CASSLYPFSVGSNSYGYTF.

V gene TRBV7-9 combines with J gene TRBJ2-3; 8 positions agree with TRBD2. Per the germline V gene, CDR1 is SEHNR and CDR2 is FQNEAQ (reference sequence). This CDR3 has 16 residues. V dropped 6 bases and J dropped 1; count of bases not matched to a gene: 9. CDR3: CASSLAGTRGTDTQYF. In DNA form, the CDR3 reads TGTGCCAGCAGTCTCGCCGGGACTAGGGGCACAGATACGCAGTATTTT.

The V call is TRBV6-5, the J call TRBJ2-5, with 10 bases that match TRBD1. Trimming removed 5 bases from V and 4 bases from J; junction bases left unmatched: 4. The CDR3 has 14 residues. CDR1 is MNHEY, CDR2 SVGAGI, per germline. The CDR3 loop reads CASSRQGATETQYF. CDR3 in DNA: TGTGCCAGCAGTAGACAGGGGGCCACAGAGACCCAGTACTTC.

The chain uses TRBV5-1 and TRBJ2-7, with D perhaps matching TRBD1 (6 bases). The germline CDR1 and CDR2 sequences are SGHRS and YFSETQ. CDR3 size: 15 residues. V was clipped by 4 bases and J by 5 bases, with 19 bases between them. The CDR3 DNA reads TGCGCCAGCAGCGCCGGGACAAATGGGGGCCACGAGCAGTACTTC. Translation: CASSAGTNGGHEQYF.

This chain connects TRBV6-6 to TRBJ2-1, with D possibly TRBD2 on 5 matching bases. V was trimmed by 5 bases and J by 4 bases, leaving 12 bases between them. Germline CDR1 MNHNY, CDR2 SVGAGI (reference sequence). CDR3 size: 14 residues. The CDR3 DNA reads TGTGCCAGCAGTACTAGAACGGCGTACAATGAGCAGTTCTTC. This encodes CASSTRTAYNEQFF.

This clone was counted once. V gene TRBV7-2 combines with J gene TRBJ2-2; D is possibly TRBD2 (5 bases). V was clipped by 3 bases and J by 6 bases, with 14 bases between them. The CDR3 is 15 amino acids. Germline lookup yields CDR1 SGHTA and CDR2 FQGNSA. The CDR3 coding sequence is TGTGCCAGCAGCTTTGAGTCGGGAATGGCCGGGGAGCTGTTTTTT. Its translation is CASSFESGMAGELFF.

The J gene is TRBJ2-5, the V gene TRBV12-5; 14 bases agree with TRBD2. The CDR3 covers 17 residues. In germline, CDR1 is LGHNT, CDR2 FRNRAP. The junction had 9 bases not matched to a gene; V was cut back by 4 bases and J by 5 bases. The CDR3 region has the DNA TGTGCTAGTGGTTCGACTAGCGGGAGGGCCGAGGTTGAGACCCAGTACTTC. Translated, it gives CASGSTSGRAEVETQYF.

The J gene is TRBJ1-2, the V gene TRBV9; a weak D match, TRBD1 (5 bases). In germline, CDR1 is SGDLS, CDR2 YYNGEE. The CDR3 loop spans 14 amino acids. The V and J ends lost 4 bases and 6 bases respectively, with 16 bases between them. The chain's CDR3 is CASSLQGGYDGYTF. The DNA of the CDR3 is TGTGCCAGCAGCCTGCAGGGTGGATACGATGGCTACACCTTC.

The chain combines TRBV7-9 with TRBJ1-5; 7 nucleotides line up with TRBD1. With V trimmed by 5 bases and J by 5 bases, 0 bases remained unmatched. Germline lookup yields CDR1 SEHNR and CDR2 FQNEAQ (reference sequence). The CDR3 totals 12 residues. The CDR3 coding sequence is TGTGCCAGCAGCGACAGGGATCAGCCCCAGCATTTT. The encoded protein is CASSDRDQPQHF.

V and J are TRBV28 and TRBJ2-5, with 9 bases fitting TRBD1. Unmatched junction bases numbered 17, after V lost 5 bases and J lost 4 bases. The CDR3 runs to 18 residues. Germline V gene sequence: CDR1 MDHEN, CDR2 SYDVKM. In DNA form, the CDR3 reads TGTGCCAGCAGTAAACCCCGCCCGAGGACAGGGGCTGGAGAGACCCAGTACTTC. This codes for CASSKPRPRTGAGETQYF. Using reference TRBV28 and TRBJ2-5 for the parts outside the CDR3, the full variable domain is DVKVTQSSRYLVKRTGEKVFLECVQDMDHENMFWYRQDPGLGLRLIYFSYDVKMKEKGDIPEGYSVSREKKERFSLILESASTNQTSMYLCASSKPRPRTGAGETQYFGPGTRLLVL.

V usage is TRBV28 and J usage is TRBJ2-4, with D tentatively TRBD1 (6 bases). Germline CDR1 and CDR2: MDHEN and SYDVKM. V dropped 7 bases and J dropped 6 bases, with 19 bases sitting between them. CDR3 length equals 15 residues. For the CDR3, the DNA is TGTGCCAGCACTCTAGGGTGGGGGACACCAAACATTCAGTACTTC. As protein: CASTLGWGTPNIQYF.

The V and J genes are TRBV5-1 and TRBJ2-1; weak D call: TRBD1 (6 bases). The CDR3 has 15 amino acids. Germline values: CDR1 SGHRS, CDR2 YFSETQ. The V and J ends lost 0 bases and 8 bases respectively, with 15 bases between them. CDR3 in amino acids: CASSLEAGEFDEQFF. In nucleotides, the CDR3 is TGCGCCAGCAGCTTGGAGGCAGGGGAATTCGATGAGCAGTTCTTC.

V is TRBV28 and J is TRBJ1-1; possible D gene TRBD1, 6 bases. Trimming took 4 bases from V and 1 from J, leaving 13 bases between them. Germline V CDR1 and CDR2: MDHEN, SYDVKM. CDR3 length: 15 residues. CDR3 bases: TGTGCCAGCAGTTCCCTGACAGGCGAGAACACTGAAGCTTTCTTT. Translation: CASSSLTGENTEAFF.

In its sample, this clone was seen many times. The rearrangement uses TRBV9 and TRBJ1-3; maybe TRBD1 (6 bases). Trimming shortened V by 0 bases and J by 3 bases, and 16 bases separated the two germline ends. Germline loops: CDR1 SGDLS, CDR2 YYNGEE. CDR3 length: 17 residues. The CDR3 sequence: CASSVAFMGTLGNTIYF. CDR3 in DNA: TGTGCCAGCAGCGTAGCTTTTATGGGGACACTTGGAAACACCATATATTTT.